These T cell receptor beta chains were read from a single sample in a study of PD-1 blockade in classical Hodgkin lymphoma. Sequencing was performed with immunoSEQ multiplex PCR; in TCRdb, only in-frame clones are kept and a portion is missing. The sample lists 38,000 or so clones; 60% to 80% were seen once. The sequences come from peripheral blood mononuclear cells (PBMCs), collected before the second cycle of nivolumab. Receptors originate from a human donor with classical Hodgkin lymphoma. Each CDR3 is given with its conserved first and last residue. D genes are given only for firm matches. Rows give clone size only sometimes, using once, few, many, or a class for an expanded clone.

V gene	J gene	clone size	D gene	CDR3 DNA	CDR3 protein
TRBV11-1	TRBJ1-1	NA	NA	TGTGCCAGCAGCTTAAATCAGGCTGAAGCTTTCTTT	CASSLNQAEAFF
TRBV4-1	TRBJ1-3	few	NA	TGCGCCAGCAGCCGCCGTCGGGCGGAGAGCTCTGGAAACACCATATATTTT	CASSRRRAESSGNTIYF
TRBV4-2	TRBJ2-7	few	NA	TGTGCCAGCAGCCAACTCGGGACCCCCAATGAGCAGTACTTC	CASSQLGTPNEQYF
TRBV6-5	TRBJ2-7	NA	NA	TGTGCCAGCAGTTACACAGGAACCTACGAGCAGTACTTC	CASSYTGTYEQYF
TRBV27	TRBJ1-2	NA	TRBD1	TGTGCCAGCAAACCAGGGGGGACAGACTTGGGCTATGGCTACACCTTC	CASKPGGTDLGYGYTF
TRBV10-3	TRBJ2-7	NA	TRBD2	TGTGCCATTGGGACTAGCGGGGGGGCCGTCGAGCAGTACTTC	CAIGTSGGAVEQYF
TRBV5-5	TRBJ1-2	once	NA	TGTGCCAGCAGCTTGGGGTACAGTTATGGCTACACCTTC	CASSLGYSYGYTF
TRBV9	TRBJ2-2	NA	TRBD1	TGTGCCAGCAGCCCCCAGGGGGTTGACACCGGGGAGCTGTTTTTT	CASSPQGVDTGELFF
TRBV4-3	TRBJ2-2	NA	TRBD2	TGCGCCAGCAGCCAAGATGGGACTAGATACACCGGGGAGCTGTTTTTT	CASSQDGTRYTGELFF
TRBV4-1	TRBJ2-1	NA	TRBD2	TGCGCCAGCAGCCAAGATCCCGGAGCGGGGGGCAAGTACAATGAGCAGTTCTTC	CASSQDPGAGGKYNEQFF
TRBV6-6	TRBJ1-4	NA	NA	TGTGCCAGCAGTAACGGACAGACTCCGAATGAAAAACTGTTTTTT	CASSNGQTPNEKLFF
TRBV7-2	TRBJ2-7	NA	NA	TGTGCCAGCAGCCCAAACCCAGGGGATCTCTACGAGCAGTACTTC	CASSPNPGDLYEQYF
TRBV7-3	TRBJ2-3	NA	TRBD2	TGTGCCAGCAGCTTAAACGGACTAGCGGCCAGCACAGATACGCAGTATTTT	CASSLNGLAASTDTQYF
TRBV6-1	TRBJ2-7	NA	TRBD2	TGTGCCAGCAGCATAGCGGGAGGAGGCTACGAGCAGTACTTC	CASSIAGGGYEQYF
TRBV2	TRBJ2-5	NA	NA	TGTGCCAGCAGTCGGACAGATCAAGAGACCCAGTACTTC	CASSRTDQETQYF
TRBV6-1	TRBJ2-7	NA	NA	TGTGCCAGCCAAAACCCACAGACTACCTACGAGCAGTACTTC	CASQNPQTTYEQYF
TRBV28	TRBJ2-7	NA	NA	TGTGCCAGCAGTTCAGATTCCTACGAGCAGTACTTC	CASSSDSYEQYF
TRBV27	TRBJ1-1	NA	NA	TGTGCCAGCAGTTTATCCGTTTTTTTGGGCACTGAAGCTTTCTTT	CASSLSVFLGTEAFF
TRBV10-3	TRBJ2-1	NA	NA	TGTGCCATCAGTATGGACTCCTCCTCCTACAATGAGCAGTTCTTC	CAISMDSSSYNEQFF
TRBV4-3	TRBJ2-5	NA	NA	TGCGCCAGCAGCCGCTATGGGGGGGCTGAAGAGACCCAGTACTTC	CASSRYGGAEETQYF
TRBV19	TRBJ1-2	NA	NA	TGTGCCAGTACCCTACGGGGGGGCACCTATGGCTACACCTTC	CASTLRGGTYGYTF
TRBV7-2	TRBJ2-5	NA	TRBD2	TGTGCCAGCAGCTTAGAGGGGGGACAACAGGGACTAGGGACCCAGTACTTC	CASSLEGGQQGLGTQYF
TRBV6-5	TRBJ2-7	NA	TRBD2	TGTGCCAGCAGTTACTCCTCTAGCGGGAGAACCGAGCAGTACTTC	CASSYSSSGRTEQYF
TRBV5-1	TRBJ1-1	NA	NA	TGCGCCAGCAGCTTGGTCGGCCTCATGAACACTGAAGCTTTCTTT	CASSLVGLMNTEAFF
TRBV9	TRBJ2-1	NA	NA	TGTGCCAGCAGTCCGGGCTACAATGAGCAGTTCTTC	CASSPGYNEQFF
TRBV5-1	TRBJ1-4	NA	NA	TGCGCCAGCAGCTCAGGGATTGCTAATGAAAAACTGTTTTTT	CASSSGIANEKLFF
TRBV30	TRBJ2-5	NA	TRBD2	TGTGCCTGGGCCCATAGCGGGGGGGCCCGGGAGACCCAGTACTTC	CAWAHSGGARETQYF
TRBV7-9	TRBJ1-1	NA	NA	TGTGCCAGCAGCTTAGGGGGGACGAACACTGAAGCTTTCTTT	CASSLGGTNTEAFF
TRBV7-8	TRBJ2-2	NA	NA	TGTGCCAGCAGCCTTAACACCGGGGAGCTGTTTTTT	CASSLNTGELFF
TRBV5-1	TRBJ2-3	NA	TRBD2	TGCGCCAGCAGCTTCGGGCTAGCGGGAGCAGATACGCAGTATTTT	CASSFGLAGADTQYF
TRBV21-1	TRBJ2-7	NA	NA	TGTGCCAGCAGCAAGGGACATCCCTACGAGCAGTACTTC	CASSKGHPYEQYF
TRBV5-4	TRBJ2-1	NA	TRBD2	TGTGCCAGCAGCTTCCCCCCTAGCGGGAGTGCGAATGAGCAGTTCTTC	CASSFPPSGSANEQFF
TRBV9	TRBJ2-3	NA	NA	TGTGCCAGCAGCGTGGCCGGACAGACCCATACAGATACGCAGTATTTT	CASSVAGQTHTDTQYF
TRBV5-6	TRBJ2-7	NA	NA	TGTGCCAGCAGCTTACAGGGCGAGTTCTACGAGCAGTACTTC	CASSLQGEFYEQYF
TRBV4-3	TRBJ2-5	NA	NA	TGCGCCAGCAGCCAAGATTGGGGTTCGGAGACCCAGTACTTC	CASSQDWGSETQYF
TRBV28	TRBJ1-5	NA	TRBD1	TGTGCCAGCAAGGGGGACAGGGGCAATCAGCCCCAGCATTTT	CASKGDRGNQPQHF
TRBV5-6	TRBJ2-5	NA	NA	TGTGCCAGCAGCTTGGTTCCGACGTCGTCACAAGAGACCCAGTACTTC	CASSLVPTSSQETQYF
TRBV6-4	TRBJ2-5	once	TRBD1	TGTGCCAGCAGTGATGGACAGGGGGATTTTTTTTGGGAGACCCAGTACTTC	CASSDGQGDFFWETQYF
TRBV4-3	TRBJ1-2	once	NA	TGCGCCAGCAGCCAAGATAGACGGGGCGGCTACACCTTC	CASSQDRRGGYTF
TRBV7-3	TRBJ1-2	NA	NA	TGTGCCAGCAGCTTGGGGGTCAACTATGGCTACACCTTC	CASSLGVNYGYTF
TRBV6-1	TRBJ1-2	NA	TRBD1	TGTGCCAGCAGTGAGAGACAGGGGGGCAACTATGGCTACACCTTC	CASSERQGGNYGYTF
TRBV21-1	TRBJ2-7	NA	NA	TGTGCCAGCAGCCAACTTCCAGGGTTCCGTGGAATTTACGAGCAGTACTTC	CASSQLPGFRGIYEQYF